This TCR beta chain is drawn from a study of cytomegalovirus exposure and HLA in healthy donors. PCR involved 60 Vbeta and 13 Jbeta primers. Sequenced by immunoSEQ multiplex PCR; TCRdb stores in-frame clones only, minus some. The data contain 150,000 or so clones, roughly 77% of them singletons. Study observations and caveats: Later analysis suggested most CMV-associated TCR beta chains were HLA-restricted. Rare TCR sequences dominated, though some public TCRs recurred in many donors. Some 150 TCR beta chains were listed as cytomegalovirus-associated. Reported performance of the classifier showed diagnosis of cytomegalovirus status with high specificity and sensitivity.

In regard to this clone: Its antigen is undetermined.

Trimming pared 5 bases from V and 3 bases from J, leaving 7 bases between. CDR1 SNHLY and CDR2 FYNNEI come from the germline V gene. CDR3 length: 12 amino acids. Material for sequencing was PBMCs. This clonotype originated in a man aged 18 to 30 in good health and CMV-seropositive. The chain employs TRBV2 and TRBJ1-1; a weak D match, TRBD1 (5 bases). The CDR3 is CASSSQDTEAFF. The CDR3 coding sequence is TGTGCCAGCAGTTCACAGGACACTGAAGCTTTCTTT.